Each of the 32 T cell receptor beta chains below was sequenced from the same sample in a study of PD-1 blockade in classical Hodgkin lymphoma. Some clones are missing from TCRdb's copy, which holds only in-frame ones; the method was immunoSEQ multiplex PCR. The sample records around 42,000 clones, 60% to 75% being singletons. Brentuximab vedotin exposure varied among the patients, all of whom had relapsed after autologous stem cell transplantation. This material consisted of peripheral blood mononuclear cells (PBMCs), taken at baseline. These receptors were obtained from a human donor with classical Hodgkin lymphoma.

CDR3 sequence (DNA): TGCGCCAGCAGCTCTCGGGGTAGTCCTAATGAAAAACTGTTTTTT. This translates into CASSSRGSPNEKLFF. This rearrangement joins TRBV5-1 to TRBJ1-4; D unclear. V gave up 3 bases and J gave up 3 bases, with 12 bases separating them. This CDR3 contains 15 residues. Germline values: CDR1 SGHRS, CDR2 YFSETQ. Full variable domain (remainder filled in from reference TRBV5-1 and TRBJ1-4): KAGVTQTPRYLIKTRGQQVTLSCSPISGHRSVSWYQQTPGQGLQFLFEYFSETQRNKGNFPGRFSGRQFSNSRSEMNVSTLELGDSALYLCASSSRGSPNEKLFFGSGTQLSVL.

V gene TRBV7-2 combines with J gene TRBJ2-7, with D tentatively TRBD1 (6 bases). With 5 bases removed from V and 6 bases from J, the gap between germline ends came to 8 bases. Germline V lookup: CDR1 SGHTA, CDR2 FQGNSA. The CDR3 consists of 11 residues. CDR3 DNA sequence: TGTGCCAGCAGCCGGACAGTCGAGCAGTACTTC. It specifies CASSRTVEQYF.

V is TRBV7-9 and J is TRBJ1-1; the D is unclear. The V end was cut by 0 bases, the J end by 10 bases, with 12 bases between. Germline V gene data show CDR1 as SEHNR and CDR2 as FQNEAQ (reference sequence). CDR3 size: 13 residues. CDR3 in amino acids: CASSLAVGFGAFF. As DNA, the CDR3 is TGTGCCAGCAGCTTAGCGGTGGGATTTGGAGCTTTCTTT.

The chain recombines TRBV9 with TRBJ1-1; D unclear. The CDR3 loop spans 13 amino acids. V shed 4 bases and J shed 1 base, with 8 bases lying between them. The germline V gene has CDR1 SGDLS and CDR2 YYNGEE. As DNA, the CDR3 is TGTGCCAGCAGCCCTTCAGGGAACACTGAAGCTTTCTTT. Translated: CASSPSGNTEAFF.

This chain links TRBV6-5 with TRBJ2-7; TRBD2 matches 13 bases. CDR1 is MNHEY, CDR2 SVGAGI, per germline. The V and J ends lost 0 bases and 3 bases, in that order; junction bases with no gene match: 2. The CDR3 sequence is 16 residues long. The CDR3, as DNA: TGTGCCAGCAGTTACTCGAGGACTAGCGGGAGCTACGAGCAGTACTTC. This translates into CASSYSRTSGSYEQYF.

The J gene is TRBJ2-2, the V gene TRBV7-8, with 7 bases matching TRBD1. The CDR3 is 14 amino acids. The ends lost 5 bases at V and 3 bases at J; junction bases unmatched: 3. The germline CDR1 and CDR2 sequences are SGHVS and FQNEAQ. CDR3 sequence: CASSTGTDTGELFF. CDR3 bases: TGTGCCAGCAGCACCGGGACAGACACCGGGGAGCTGTTTTTT.

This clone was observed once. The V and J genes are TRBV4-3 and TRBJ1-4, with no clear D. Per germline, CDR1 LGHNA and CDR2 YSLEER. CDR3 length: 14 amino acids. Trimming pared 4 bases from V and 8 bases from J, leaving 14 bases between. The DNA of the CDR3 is TGCGCCAGCAGCCCTTCCTTGCTGCCCGAAAAACTGTTTTTT. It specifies CASSPSLLPEKLFF.

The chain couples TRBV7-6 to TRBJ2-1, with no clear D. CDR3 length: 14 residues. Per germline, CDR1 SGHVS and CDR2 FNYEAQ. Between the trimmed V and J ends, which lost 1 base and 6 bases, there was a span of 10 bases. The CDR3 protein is CASSLGALSNEQFF. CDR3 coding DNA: TGTGCCAGCAGCTTAGGGGCATTGAGCAATGAGCAGTTCTTC.

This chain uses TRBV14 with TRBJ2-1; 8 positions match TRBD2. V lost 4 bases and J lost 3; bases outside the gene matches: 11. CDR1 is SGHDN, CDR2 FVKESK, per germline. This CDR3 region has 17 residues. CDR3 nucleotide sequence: TGTGCCAGCAGCCTAGGGCTAAGCGGGAGCTACTACAATGAGCAGTTCTTC. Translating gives CASSLGLSGSYYNEQFF.

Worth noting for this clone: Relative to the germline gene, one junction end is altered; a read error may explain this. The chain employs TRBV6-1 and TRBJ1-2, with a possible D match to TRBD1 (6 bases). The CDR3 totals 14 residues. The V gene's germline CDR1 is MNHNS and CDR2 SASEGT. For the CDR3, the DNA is TGTGCCAGCAGTGCCGAGGTCTTGGGCAGGGGCTTTATCTTC. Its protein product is CASSAEVLGRGFIF.

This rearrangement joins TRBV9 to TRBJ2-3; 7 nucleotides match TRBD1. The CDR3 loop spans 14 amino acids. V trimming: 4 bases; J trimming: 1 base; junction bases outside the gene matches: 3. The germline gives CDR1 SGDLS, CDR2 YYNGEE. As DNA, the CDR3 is TGTGCCAGCAGCTTAGGACAGGGCACAGATACGCAGTATTTT. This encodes CASSLGQGTDTQYF. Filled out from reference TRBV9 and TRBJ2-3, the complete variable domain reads DSGVTQTPKHLITATGQRVTLRCSPRSGDLSVYWYQQSLDQGLQFLIQYYNGEERAKGNILERFSAQQFPDLHSELNLSSLELGDSALYFCASSLGQGTDTQYFGPGTRLTVL.

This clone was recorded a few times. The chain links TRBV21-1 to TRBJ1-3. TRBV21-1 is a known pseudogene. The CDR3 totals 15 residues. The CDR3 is CASRQKGRTGNTIYF. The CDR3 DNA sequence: TGTGCCAGCAGACAAAAAGGGAGAACTGGAAACACCATATATTTT.

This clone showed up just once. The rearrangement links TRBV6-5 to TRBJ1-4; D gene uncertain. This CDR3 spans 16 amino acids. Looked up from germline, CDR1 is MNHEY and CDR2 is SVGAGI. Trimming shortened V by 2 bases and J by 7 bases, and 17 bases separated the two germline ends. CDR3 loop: CASSYGFRGVGEKLFF. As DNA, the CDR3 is TGTGCCAGCAGTTACGGTTTCAGAGGTGTGGGTGAAAAACTGTTTTTT.

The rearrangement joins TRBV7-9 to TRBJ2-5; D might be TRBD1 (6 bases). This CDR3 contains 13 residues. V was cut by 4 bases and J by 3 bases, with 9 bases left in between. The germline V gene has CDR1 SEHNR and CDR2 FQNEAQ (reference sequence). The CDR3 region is CASSSWTEETQYF. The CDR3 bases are TGTGCCAGCAGCTCCTGGACAGAAGAGACCCAGTACTTC.

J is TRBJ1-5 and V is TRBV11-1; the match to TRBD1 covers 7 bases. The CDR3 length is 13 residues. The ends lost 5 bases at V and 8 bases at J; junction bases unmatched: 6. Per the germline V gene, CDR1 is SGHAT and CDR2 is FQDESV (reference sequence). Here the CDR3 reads CASSLTGEKPQHF. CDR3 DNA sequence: TGTGCCAGCAGCCTCACAGGGGAGAAGCCCCAGCATTTT.

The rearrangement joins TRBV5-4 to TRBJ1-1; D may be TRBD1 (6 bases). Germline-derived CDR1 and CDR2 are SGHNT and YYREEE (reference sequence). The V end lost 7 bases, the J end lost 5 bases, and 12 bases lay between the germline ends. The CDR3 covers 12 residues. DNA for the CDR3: TGTGCCAGCCGAGGGGGTGCAACTGAAGCTTTCTTT. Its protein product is CASRGGATEAFF.

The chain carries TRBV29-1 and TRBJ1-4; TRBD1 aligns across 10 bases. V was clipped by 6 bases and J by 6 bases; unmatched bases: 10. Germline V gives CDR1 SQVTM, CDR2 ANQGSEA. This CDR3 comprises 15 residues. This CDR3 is CSVSRDRGQYEKLFF. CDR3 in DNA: TGCAGCGTGTCCCGGGACAGGGGCCAATATGAAAAACTGTTTTTT.

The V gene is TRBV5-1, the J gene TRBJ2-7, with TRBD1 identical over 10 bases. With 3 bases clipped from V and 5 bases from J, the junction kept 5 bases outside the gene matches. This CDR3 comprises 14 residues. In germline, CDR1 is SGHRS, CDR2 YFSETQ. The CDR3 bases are TGCGCCAGCAGCTACCGGGACAGGGGAGACGAGCAGTACTTC. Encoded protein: CASSYRDRGDEQYF.

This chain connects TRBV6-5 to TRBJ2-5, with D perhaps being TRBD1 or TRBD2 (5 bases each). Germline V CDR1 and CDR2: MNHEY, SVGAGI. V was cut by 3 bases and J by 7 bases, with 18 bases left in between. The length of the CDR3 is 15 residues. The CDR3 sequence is CASSYFNSGGGTQYF. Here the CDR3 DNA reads TGTGCCAGCAGTTATTTTAACAGCGGTGGGGGGACCCAGTACTTC.

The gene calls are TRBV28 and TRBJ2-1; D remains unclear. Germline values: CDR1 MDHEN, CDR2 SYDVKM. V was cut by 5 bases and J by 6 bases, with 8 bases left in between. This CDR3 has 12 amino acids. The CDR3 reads CASSPNFNEQFF. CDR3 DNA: TGTGCCAGCAGTCCTAATTTCAATGAGCAGTTCTTC.

Written as DNA, the CDR3 is TGTGCCAGCAGCCCAGGGACTGGAAACACCATATATTTT. This codes for CASSPGTGNTIYF. The chain uses TRBV7-3 and TRBJ1-3; possibly TRBD1 for D (5 bases). Germline V gives CDR1 SGHTA, CDR2 FQGTGA. Trimming took 5 bases from V and 2 from J, leaving 7 bases between them. This CDR3 contains 13 residues.

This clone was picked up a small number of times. The CDR3 reads CASSKRGQELAFF. In nucleotides, the CDR3 is TGTGCCAGCAGCAAAAGAGGGCAGGAGTTAGCTTTCTTT. The chain combines TRBV21-1 with TRBJ1-1. TRBV21-1 is a pseudogene locus. The CDR3 loop spans 13 amino acids.

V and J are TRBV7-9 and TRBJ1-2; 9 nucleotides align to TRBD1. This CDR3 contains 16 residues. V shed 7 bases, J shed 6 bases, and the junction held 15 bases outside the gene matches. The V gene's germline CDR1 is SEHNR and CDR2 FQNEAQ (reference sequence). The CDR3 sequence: CASTPSAVGQGNGYTF. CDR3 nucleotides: TGTGCCAGCACCCCGTCCGCGGTGGGACAGGGAAATGGCTACACCTTC.

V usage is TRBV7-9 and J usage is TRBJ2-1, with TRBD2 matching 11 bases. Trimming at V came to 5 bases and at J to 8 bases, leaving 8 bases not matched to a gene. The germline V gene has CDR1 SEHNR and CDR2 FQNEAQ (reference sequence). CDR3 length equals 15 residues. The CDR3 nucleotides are TGTGCCAGCAGCGCCACTAGCGGGAGCATAGATGAGCAGTTCTTC. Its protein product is CASSATSGSIDEQFF.

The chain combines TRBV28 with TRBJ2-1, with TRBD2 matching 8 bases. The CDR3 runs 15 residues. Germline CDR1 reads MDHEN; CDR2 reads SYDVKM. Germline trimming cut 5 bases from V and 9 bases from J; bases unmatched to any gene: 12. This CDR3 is CASSKKAGGGGEQFF. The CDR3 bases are TGTGCCAGCAGTAAGAAGGCGGGAGGCGGCGGTGAGCAGTTCTTC. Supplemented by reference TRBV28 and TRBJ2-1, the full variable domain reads DVKVTQSSRYLVKRTGEKVFLECVQDMDHENMFWYRQDPGLGLRLIYFSYDVKMKEKGDIPEGYSVSREKKERFSLILESASTNQTSMYLCASSKKAGGGGEQFFGPGTRLTVL.

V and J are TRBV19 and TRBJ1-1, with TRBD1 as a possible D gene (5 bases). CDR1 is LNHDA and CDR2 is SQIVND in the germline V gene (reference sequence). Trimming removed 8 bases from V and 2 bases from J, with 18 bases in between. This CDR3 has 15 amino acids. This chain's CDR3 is CASSPSGQGNTEAFF. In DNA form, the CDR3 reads TGTGCCAGTTCGCCATCGGGTCAGGGAAACACTGAAGCTTTCTTT.

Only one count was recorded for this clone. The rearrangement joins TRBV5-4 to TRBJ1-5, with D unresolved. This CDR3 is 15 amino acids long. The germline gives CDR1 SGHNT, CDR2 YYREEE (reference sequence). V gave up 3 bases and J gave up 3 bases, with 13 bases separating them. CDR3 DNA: TGTGCCAGCAGCTCCTATGGCTCAAACAATCAGCCCCAGCATTTT. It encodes CASSSYGSNNQPQHF.

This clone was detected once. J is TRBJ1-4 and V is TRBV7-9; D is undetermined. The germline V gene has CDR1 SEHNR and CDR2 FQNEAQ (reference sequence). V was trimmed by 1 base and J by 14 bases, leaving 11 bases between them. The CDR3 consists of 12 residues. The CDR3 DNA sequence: TGTGCCAGCAGCTTAGGGGAGGACCTGCTGTTTTTT. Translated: CASSLGEDLLFF. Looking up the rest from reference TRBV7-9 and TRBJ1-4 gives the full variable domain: DTGVSQNPRHKITKRGQNVTFRCDPISEHNRLYWYRQTLGQGPEFLTYFQNEAQLEKSRLLSDRFSAERPKGSFSTLEIQRTEQGDSAMYLCASSLGEDLLFFGSGTQLSVL.

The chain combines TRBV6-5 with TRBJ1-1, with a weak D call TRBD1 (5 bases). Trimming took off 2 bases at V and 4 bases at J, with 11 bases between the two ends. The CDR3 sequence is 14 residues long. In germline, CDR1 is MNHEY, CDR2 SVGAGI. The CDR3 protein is CASSYRGRGTEAFF. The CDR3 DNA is TGTGCCAGCAGTTACCGCGGGAGGGGCACTGAAGCTTTCTTT.

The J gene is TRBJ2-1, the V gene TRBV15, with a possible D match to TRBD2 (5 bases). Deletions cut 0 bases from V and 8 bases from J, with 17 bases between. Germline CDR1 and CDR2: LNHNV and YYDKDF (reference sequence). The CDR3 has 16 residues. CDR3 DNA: TGTGCCACCAGCAGAGATATGTCACGGCCGAGGGATGAGCAGTTCTTC. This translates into CATSRDMSRPRDEQFF.

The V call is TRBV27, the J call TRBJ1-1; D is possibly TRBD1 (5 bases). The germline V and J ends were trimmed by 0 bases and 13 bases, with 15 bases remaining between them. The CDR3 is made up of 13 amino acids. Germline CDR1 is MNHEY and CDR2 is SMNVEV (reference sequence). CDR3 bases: TGTGCCAGCAGTTTATCGCCAAATATCGGGGGTTTCTTT. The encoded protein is CASSLSPNIGGFF.

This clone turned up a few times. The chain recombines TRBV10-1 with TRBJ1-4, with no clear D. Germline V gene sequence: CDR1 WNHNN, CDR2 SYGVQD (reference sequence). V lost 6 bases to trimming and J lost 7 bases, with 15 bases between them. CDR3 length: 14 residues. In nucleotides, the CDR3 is TGCGCCAGCAGCCAGACTGATTTGGTTGAAAAACTGTTTTTT. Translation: CASSQTDLVEKLFF.